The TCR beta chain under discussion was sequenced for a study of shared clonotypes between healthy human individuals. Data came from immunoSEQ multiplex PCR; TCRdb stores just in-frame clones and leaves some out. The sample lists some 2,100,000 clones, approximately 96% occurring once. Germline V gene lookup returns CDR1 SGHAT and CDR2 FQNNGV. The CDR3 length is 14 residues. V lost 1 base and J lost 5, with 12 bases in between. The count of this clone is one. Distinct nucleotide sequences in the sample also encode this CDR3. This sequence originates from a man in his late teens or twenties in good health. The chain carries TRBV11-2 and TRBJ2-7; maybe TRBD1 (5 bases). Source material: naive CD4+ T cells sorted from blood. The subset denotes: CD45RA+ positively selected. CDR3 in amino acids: CASSLVFQGHEQYF. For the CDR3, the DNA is TGTGCCAGCAGCTTAGTATTTCAGGGCCACGAGCAGTACTTC.